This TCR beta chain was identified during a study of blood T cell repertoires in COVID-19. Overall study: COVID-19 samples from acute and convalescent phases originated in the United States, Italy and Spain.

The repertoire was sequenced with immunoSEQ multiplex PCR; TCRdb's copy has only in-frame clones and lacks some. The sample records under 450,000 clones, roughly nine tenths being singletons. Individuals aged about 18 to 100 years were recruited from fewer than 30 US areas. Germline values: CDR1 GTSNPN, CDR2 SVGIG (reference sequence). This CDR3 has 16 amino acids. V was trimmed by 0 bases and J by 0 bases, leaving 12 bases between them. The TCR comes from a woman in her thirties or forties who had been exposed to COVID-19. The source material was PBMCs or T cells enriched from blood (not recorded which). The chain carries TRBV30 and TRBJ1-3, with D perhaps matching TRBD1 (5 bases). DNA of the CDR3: TGTGCCTGGAGTGTGGGGCACACATCCTCTGGAAACACCATATATTTT. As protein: CAWSVGHTSSGNTIYF. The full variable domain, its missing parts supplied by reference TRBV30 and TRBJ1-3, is SQTIHQWPATLVQPVGSPLSLECTVEGTSNPNLYWYRQAAGRGLQLLFYSVGIGQISSEVPQNLSASRPQDRQFILSSKKLLLSDSGFYLCAWSVGHTSSGNTIYFGEGSWLTVV.